A single sample is the source of the 7 T cell receptor beta chains below, sequenced in a study of blood T cell repertoires in COVID-19. TCRdb's table, derived via immunoSEQ multiplex PCR, lists solely in-frame clones and lacks some. In the table there are roughly 90,000 clones, 70% to 90% of which are singletons. The specimen was peripheral blood. The receptors shown here come from a human donor in a cohort sampled during active COVID-19.

V usage is TRBV12-3 or TRBV12-4 and J usage is TRBJ2-3, with D possibly matching TRBD1 (6 bases). CDR3 size: 12 residues. The V and J ends lost 3 bases and 6 bases respectively, with 7 bases between them. The CDR3 here is CASSLGADTQYF. CDR3 in DNA: TGTGCCAGCAGTTTGGGGGCGGATACGCAGTATTTT.

The rearrangement links TRBV6-5 to TRBJ1-2; TRBD1 agrees at 9 bases. Germline CDR1 MNHEY, CDR2 SVGAGI. The CDR3 is 15 amino acids. Trimming removed 5 bases from V and 2 bases from J; junction bases left unmatched: 6. CDR3 region: CASSTQTGGNYGYTF. DNA for the CDR3: TGTGCCAGCAGTACTCAGACAGGGGGAAACTATGGCTACACCTTC.

J is TRBJ2-3 and V is TRBV12-5, with 8 bases matching TRBD2. Germline CDR1 LGHNT, CDR2 FRNRAP. Unmatched junction bases numbered 16, after V lost 4 bases and J lost 4 bases. The CDR3 sequence is 18 residues long. The CDR3 region is CASGSPGWGAGESDTQYF. CDR3 DNA sequence: TGTGCTAGTGGTTCACCAGGATGGGGAGCGGGGGAATCAGATACGCAGTATTTT.

J is TRBJ2-3 and V is TRBV10-3; D uncertain. CDR3 size: 12 residues. Germline V gene sequence: CDR1 ENHRY, CDR2 SYGVKD. Between the trimmed V and J ends, which lost 0 bases and 6 bases, there was a span of 4 bases. The CDR3 region has the DNA TGTGCCATCAGTGAGTCCTCGGATACGCAGTATTTT. Residues: CAISESSDTQYF.

The V gene is TRBV28, the J gene TRBJ2-2; TRBD2 agrees at 13 bases. The CDR3 sequence is 17 residues long. Germline V gene lookup returns CDR1 MDHEN and CDR2 SYDVKM. The V gene end was trimmed by 4 bases and the J gene end by 5 bases; junction bases not matched to a gene: 7. CDR3 nucleotide sequence: TGTGCCAGCAGTTCCGGGACTAGCGGGAAGAATACCGGGGAGCTGTTTTTT. Translating gives CASSSGTSGKNTGELFF. The variable domain in full, with the rest retrieved from reference TRBV28 and TRBJ2-2, is DVKVTQSSRYLVKRTGEKVFLECVQDMDHENMFWYRQDPGLGLRLIYFSYDVKMKEKGDIPEGYSVSREKKERFSLILESASTNQTSMYLCASSSGTSGKNTGELFFGEGSRLTVL.

This chain connects TRBV5-6 to TRBJ2-7; D is ambiguous. The CDR3 has 15 residues. Trimming took 4 bases from V and 3 from J, leaving 17 bases between them. From germline, CDR1 is SGHDT and CDR2 YYEEEE. The CDR3 loop reads CASSTFPRSHYEQYF. DNA of the CDR3: TGTGCCAGCAGCACCTTTCCAAGGAGCCACTACGAGCAGTACTTC.

The V call is TRBV9, the J call TRBJ2-3; 8 bases are shared with TRBD2. The CDR3 is 17 amino acids. V lost 0 bases, J lost 4 bases, and 10 bases stayed unmatched. Germline V gene lookup returns CDR1 SGDLS and CDR2 YYNGEE. The DNA for the CDR3 is TGTGCCAGCAGCGTAGTATCCGGGACTAGGACGCCAGATACGCAGTATTTT. Amino acid sequence: CASSVVSGTRTPDTQYF.